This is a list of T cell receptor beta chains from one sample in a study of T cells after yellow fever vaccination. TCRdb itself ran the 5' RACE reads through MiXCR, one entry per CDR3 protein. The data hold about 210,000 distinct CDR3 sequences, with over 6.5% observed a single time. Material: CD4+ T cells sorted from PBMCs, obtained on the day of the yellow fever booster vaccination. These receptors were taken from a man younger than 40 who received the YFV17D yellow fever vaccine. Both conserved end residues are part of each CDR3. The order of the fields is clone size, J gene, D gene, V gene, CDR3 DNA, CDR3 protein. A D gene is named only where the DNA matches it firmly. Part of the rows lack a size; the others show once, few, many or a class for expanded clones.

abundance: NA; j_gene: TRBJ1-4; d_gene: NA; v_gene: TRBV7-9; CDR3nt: TGTGCCAGCAGCCAAACGGGGGGCACTAATGAAAAACTGTTTTTT; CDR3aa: CASSQTGGTNEKLFF
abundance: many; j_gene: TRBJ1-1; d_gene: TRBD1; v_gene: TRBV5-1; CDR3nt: TGCGCCAGCAGCCGGGACAGCCAAGCCTTCTTT; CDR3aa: CASSRDSQAFF
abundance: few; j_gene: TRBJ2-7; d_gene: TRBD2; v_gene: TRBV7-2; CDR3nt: TGTGCCAGCAGCGCCCCGTTAGCGGGAGGCGGAGAGCAGTACTTC; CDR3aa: CASSAPLAGGGEQYF
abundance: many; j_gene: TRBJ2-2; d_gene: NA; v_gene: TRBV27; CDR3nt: TGTGCCAGCACCCCCAACACCGGGGAGCTGTTTTTT; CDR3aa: CASTPNTGELFF
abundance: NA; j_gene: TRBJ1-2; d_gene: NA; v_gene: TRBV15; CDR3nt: TGTGCCACCAGCAGGGACGGAGTTGGCTACACCTTC; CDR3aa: CATSRDGVGYTF
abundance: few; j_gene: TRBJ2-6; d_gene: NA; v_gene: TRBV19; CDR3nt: TGTGCCAGTTCCCACCGTAGCTCTGGGGCCAACGTCCTGACTTTC; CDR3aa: CASSHRSSGANVLTF
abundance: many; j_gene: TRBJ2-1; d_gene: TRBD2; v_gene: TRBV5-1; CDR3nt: TGCGCCAGCAGCCCCGGACTAGCGGGGATTTCCTACAATGAGCAGTTCTTC; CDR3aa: CASSPGLAGISYNEQFF
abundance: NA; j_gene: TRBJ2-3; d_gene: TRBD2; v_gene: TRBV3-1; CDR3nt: TGTGCCAGCAGCCAAGCCGGGAGGAATACCACAGATACGCAGTATTTT; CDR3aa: CASSQAGRNTTDTQYF
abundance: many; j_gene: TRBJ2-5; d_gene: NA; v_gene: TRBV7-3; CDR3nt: TGTGCCAGCAGCCCAAGGCTTCGAGAGACCCAGTACTTC; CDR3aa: CASSPRLRETQYF
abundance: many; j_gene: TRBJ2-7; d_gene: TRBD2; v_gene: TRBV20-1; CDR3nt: TGCAGTGCTAGACAGACTAGCGGGAGGGCCTTTTACGAGCAGTACTTC; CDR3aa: CSARQTSGRAFYEQYF
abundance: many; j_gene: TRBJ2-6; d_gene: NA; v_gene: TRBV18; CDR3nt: TGTGCCAGCTCAGTCGACAGGAATGCCAACGTCCTGACTTTC; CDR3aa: CASSVDRNANVLTF
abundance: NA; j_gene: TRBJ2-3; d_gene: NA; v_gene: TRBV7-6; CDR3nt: TGTGCCAGCAGCTCCGGGCCCGGGGGAACAGATACGCAGTATTTT; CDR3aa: CASSSGPGGTDTQYF
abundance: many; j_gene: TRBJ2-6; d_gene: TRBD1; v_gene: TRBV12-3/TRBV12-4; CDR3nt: TGTGCCAGCAGTTTCGGGACAGGCTCTGGGGCCAACGTCCTGACTTTC; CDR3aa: CASSFGTGSGANVLTF
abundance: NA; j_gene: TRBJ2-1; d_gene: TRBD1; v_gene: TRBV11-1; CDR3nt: TGTGCCAGCAGCTCTCACAGGGGGCAGGTCAATGAGCAGTTCTTC; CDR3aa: CASSSHRGQVNEQFF
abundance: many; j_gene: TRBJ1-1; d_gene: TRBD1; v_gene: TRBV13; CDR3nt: TGTGCCAGCAGCTTAGGAGGGACAGTGAACACTGAAGCTTTCTTT; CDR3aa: CASSLGGTVNTEAFF
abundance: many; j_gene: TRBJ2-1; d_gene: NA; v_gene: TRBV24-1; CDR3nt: TGTGCCACCAGTGATCCCATGGGACTGGCGCCTAGCGATGAGCAGTTCTTC; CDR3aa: CATSDPMGLAPSDEQFF
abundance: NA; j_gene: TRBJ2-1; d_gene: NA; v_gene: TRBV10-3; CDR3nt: TGTGCCACACGGGACAATTGGGCGGGTCACAATGAGCAGTTCTTC; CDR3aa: CATRDNWAGHNEQFF
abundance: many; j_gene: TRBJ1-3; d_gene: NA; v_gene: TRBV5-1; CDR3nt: TGCGCCAGCAGCTTGGCCTCTGGAAACACCATATATTTT; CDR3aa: CASSLASGNTIYF
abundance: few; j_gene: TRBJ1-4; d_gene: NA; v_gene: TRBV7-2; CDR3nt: TGTGCCAGCAGTTTCGAGCCCGGTCGGGGGTTTTATGAAAAACTGTTTTTT; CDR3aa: CASSFEPGRGFYEKLFF
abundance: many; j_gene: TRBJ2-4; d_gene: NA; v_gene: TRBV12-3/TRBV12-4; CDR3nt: TGTGCCAGCAGCCTATCGGACAGGGAGGGCATTCAGTACTTC; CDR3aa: CASSLSDREGIQYF
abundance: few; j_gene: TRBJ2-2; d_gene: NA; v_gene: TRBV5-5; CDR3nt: TGTGCCAGCAGCCCGGGACGCGCGAACACCGGGGAGCTGTTTTTT; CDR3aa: CASSPGRANTGELFF
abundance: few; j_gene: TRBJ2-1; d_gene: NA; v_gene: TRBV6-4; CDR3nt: TGTGCCAGCAGTGCCCAAGGGGGAGCCGGCTATGAGCAGTTCTTC; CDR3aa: CASSAQGGAGYEQFF
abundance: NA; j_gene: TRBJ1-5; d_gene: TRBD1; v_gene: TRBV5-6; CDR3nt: TGTGCCAGCAGTTTATGGGACAGACGGTATAGCAATCAGCCCCAGCATTTT; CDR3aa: CASSLWDRRYSNQPQHF
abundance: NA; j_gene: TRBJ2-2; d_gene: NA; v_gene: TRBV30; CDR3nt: TGTGCCTGGACCGCGAGACCTCGAGACGGGGAGCTGTTTTTT; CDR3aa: CAWTARPRDGELFF
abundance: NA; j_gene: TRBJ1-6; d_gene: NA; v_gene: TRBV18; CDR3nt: TGTGCCAGCTCACCTGGGGGAAACTATAATTCACCCCTCCACTTT; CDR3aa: CASSPGGNYNSPLHF